The rows below give T cell receptor beta chains drawn from one sample of a study of radiation and T cells in renal cell carcinoma. The method was immunoSEQ multiplex PCR; TCRdb's version includes in-frame clones alone and lacks a portion of them. The sample contains approximately 13,000 clones, roughly three fifths of which appear only once. The specimen was tumor tissue, collected from a patient whose treatment was nephrectomy without radiotherapy. Receptors were obtained from a man aged 45-65 years with renal cell carcinoma. CDR3s include the opening cysteine and the closing phenylalanine or tryptophan. The order of the fields is D gene, J gene, V gene, CDR3 protein. A D gene is named only where the DNA matches it firmly.

TRBD1 | TRBJ1-1 | TRBV6-1 | CASSEGWTGQDTEAFF
TRBD1 | TRBJ2-1 | TRBV19 | CASRRQGDSFYNEQFF
- | TRBJ1-2 | TRBV5-8 | CASNPRDGYTF
- | TRBJ1-1 | TRBV30 | CAWSVGTSNTEAFF
- | TRBJ1-6 | TRBV5-1 | CASSLGETNSPLHF
- | TRBJ1-2 | TRBV19 | CASSVTGSYGYTF
- | TRBJ1-5 | TRBV5-4 | CASSPGRGFNQPQHF
TRBD2 | TRBJ2-3 | TRBV30 | CAWSTSGTVRGNTQYF
- | TRBJ2-3 | TRBV30 | CAWRWGPGTDTQYF
- | TRBJ1-2 | TRBV19 | CASSPSTGSNYGYTF
- | TRBJ1-3 | TRBV5-1 | CASSLDGGNTIYF
- | TRBJ1-4 | TRBV25-1 | CASSVGGSLEKLFF
- | TRBJ2-3 | TRBV7-3 | CASSPTGTTDTQYF
- | TRBJ1-2 | TRBV29-1 | CSVAGESNYGYTF
- | TRBJ2-7 | TRBV9 | CASSGQNYEQYF
TRBD1 | TRBJ1-1 | TRBV7-1 | CASSLWGTGSVTEAFF
- | TRBJ1-2 | TRBV29-1 | CSADRFGNYGYTF
- | TRBJ1-1 | TRBV14 | CASSFLTGKGTEAFF
- | TRBJ2-3 | TRBV7-2 | CASSVAGTSTDTQYF
- | TRBJ1-1 | TRBV6-5 | CANRASMNTEAFF
- | TRBJ1-2 | TRBV29-1 | CSALGALGYGYTF
- | TRBJ1-2 | TRBV10-3 | CAISELQGYGYTF
- | TRBJ1-1 | TRBV10-1 | CASSEAALGGRTEAFF
- | TRBJ1-1 | TRBV5-1 | CASSLEGVGTEAFF
TRBD1 | TRBJ1-5 | TRBV6-1 | CASRRGQGNQPQHF
TRBD1 | TRBJ1-1 | TRBV4-1 | CASSQGWDRTNTEAFF
TRBD1 | TRBJ1-4 | TRBV19 | CASSSQGAANEKLFF
TRBD1 | TRBJ2-7 | TRBV7-8 | CASSSGQGRSPYEQYF
- | TRBJ2-7 | TRBV14 | CASSQDWGSGVQYF
- | TRBJ2-2 | TRBV10-1 | CASSSGSNSGELFF
TRBD1 | TRBJ2-4 | TRBV9 | CASSAGGAKNIQYF
- | TRBJ2-7 | TRBV7-9 | CASSFGVRSYEQYF
- | TRBJ2-3 | TRBV29-1 | CSVHSGTGGVTDTQYF
- | TRBJ2-3 | TRBV27 | CASSPTTDTQYF
- | TRBJ1-1 | TRBV4-1 | CASSQGQGSDLKAFF
- | TRBJ1-1 | TRBV7-8 | CASSPQRATEAFF
TRBD1 | TRBJ1-5 | TRBV5-1 | CASSTGQVNQPQHF
- | TRBJ1-2 | TRBV19 | CASSFQGVSYGYTF
- | TRBJ2-7 | TRBV5-1 | CASSPGGGSSYEQYF
- | TRBJ2-3 | TRBV9 | CASSVVEGGTDTQYF
- | TRBJ1-3 | TRBV19 | CASSIDQGISGNTIYF
- | TRBJ2-3 | TRBV5-1 | CASSSYSQGQDTQYF
- | TRBJ2-3 | TRBV4-1 | CASSQVEGRTDTQYF
TRBD1 | TRBJ1-2 | TRBV9 | CASSGDPHRGRLDYGYTF
- | TRBJ1-4 | TRBV2 | CASTGTLKDEKLFF
- | TRBJ2-3 | TRBV12-5 | CASGQGSSTDTQYF
- | TRBJ2-7 | TRBV27 | CASSLEAGVNYEQYF
TRBD1 | TRBJ1-2 | TRBV19 | CASSPRQGADAGYTF
TRBD1 | TRBJ2-7 | TRBV10-2 | CASSGVLSETGYSYEQYF
- | TRBJ1-2 | TRBV5-1 | CASSRRGIDYGYTF
- | TRBJ1-2 | TRBV19 | CASRGARGPNF
TRBD1 | TRBJ2-1 | TRBV2 | CASRRDRVGNEQFF
TRBD2 | TRBJ2-1 | TRBV9 | CASSTGALAGSFYNEQFF
- | TRBJ1-3 | TRBV7-2 | CASSFGDGGRNTIYF
TRBD1 | TRBJ1-1 | TRBV19 | CASSSRGEFSEAFF
- | TRBJ1-1 | TRBV5-1 | CASSLDLGREAFF
- | TRBJ1-1 | TRBV7-9 | CASSSGSVDTEAFF